Below are 5 T cell receptor beta chains sequenced from a single sample in a study of T cells in pancreatic ductal adenocarcinoma. Some clones are missing from TCRdb's copy, which holds only in-frame ones; the method was immunoSEQ multiplex PCR. Here the sample spans roughly 100,000 clones, about 95% being singletons. No neoadjuvant therapy was given to the selected pancreatic ductal adenocarcinoma patients before their surgery. Sequencing input: PBMCs. These receptors originate from a human donor with pancreatic ductal adenocarcinoma.

In its sample, this clone was seen a few times. The chain uses TRBV5-1 and TRBJ1-1; D not resolved. This CDR3 has 16 residues. V gave up 3 bases and J gave up 3 bases, with 18 bases separating them. Germline V CDR1 and CDR2: SGHRS, YFSETQ. The CDR3 bases are TGCGCCAGCAGCTGGGTCGGGGTGGTCGGGGACACTGAAGCTTTCTTT. Translating it yields CASSWVGVVGDTEAFF.

This clone appeared a single time. The chain couples TRBV6-6 to TRBJ2-1; no definite D call. CDR1 is MNHNY and CDR2 is SVGAGI in the germline V gene (reference sequence). CDR3 size: 14 residues. Trimming pared 6 bases from V and 7 bases from J, leaving 16 bases between. CDR3 nucleotides: TGTGCCAGCAGCTTCGACTCAACCCGTAATGAGCAGTTCTTC. Its protein product is CASSFDSTRNEQFF.

This chain connects TRBV7-2 to TRBJ1-5; D gene ambiguous. V lost 3 bases, J lost 0 bases, and 3 bases lay in between. This CDR3 has 13 residues. Germline V CDR1 and CDR2: SGHTA, FQGNSA. The CDR3 DNA follows: TGTGCCAGCAGCTTTATTAGCAATCAGCCCCAGCATTTT. This translates into CASSFISNQPQHF.

The J gene is TRBJ2-3, the V gene TRBV30; no clear D. Germline V gene sequence: CDR1 GTSNPN, CDR2 SVGIG (reference sequence). The CDR3 is 13 amino acids. Deletions cut 2 bases from V and 1 base from J, with 7 bases between. CDR3 nucleotide sequence: TGTGCCTGGAGTATGGTAGGCACAGATACGCAGTATTTT. Translation gives CAWSMVGTDTQYF.

The chain links TRBV4-1 to TRBJ2-1, with D possibly being TRBD2 (5 bases). This CDR3 contains 12 residues. Germline loops: CDR1 MGHRA, CDR2 YSYEKL. V lost 4 bases, J lost 10 bases, and 11 bases lay in between. CDR3 in amino acids: CASSRTGIEQFF. CDR3 nucleotide sequence: TGCGCCAGCAGCCGAACGGGAATCGAGCAGTTCTTC.